This entry describes one T cell receptor beta chain. Its antigen is unknown. This sample was taken from a study of CD8 T cells in ankylosing spondylitis. General study results and limits: A TCR beta motif of eight or nine highly homologous variants seemed to mark ankylosing spondylitis blood.

J was trimmed by 5 bases and V by 2 bases; bases with no gene match: 5. The CDR3 loop spans 14 amino acids. Per germline, CDR1 MNHEY and CDR2 SVGAGI. TCRdb fed the 5' RACE reads into MiXCR, producing one record per CDR3 protein. The sample yields approximately 400,000 distinct CDR3 sequences, roughly a sixth seen once. The rearrangement joins TRBV6-5 to TRBJ1-1, with TRBD1 matching 7 bases. The sequencing input was blood, either unsorted or a sorted T cell fraction (not recorded which). The origin of this receptor is a male donor with ankylosing spondylitis. In nucleotides, the CDR3 is TGTGCCAGCAGTTACCGACAGGGTGGGACTGAAGCTTTCTTT. The encoded protein is CASSYRQGGTEAFF.